This T cell receptor (beta chain) was retrieved from a study of blood T cells in healthy people across ages. Combining a sample-barcoded 5' primer with a J-beta primer mix, a second PCR ran for roughly 7 to 12 cycles. MiXCR was run by TCRdb on the 5' RACE reads, yielding one entry per CDR3 protein. Of some 780,000 distinct CDR3 sequences in the sample, about 56% are singletons; the top ten hold 20% to 30%. This clonotype has only a few counts. V was pared by 4 bases and J by 5 bases, with 2 bases of the junction left unmatched. The CDR3 extends over 13 amino acids. The receptor was derived from a man in his forties or fifties in good health. The chain is built from TRBV12-3 or TRBV12-4 and TRBJ2-5, with 9 bases fitting TRBD2. Sequenced material: blood. CDR3: CASSSSGRETQYF. The CDR3 bases are TGTGCCAGCAGTTCCAGCGGGAGGGAGACCCAGTACTTC.